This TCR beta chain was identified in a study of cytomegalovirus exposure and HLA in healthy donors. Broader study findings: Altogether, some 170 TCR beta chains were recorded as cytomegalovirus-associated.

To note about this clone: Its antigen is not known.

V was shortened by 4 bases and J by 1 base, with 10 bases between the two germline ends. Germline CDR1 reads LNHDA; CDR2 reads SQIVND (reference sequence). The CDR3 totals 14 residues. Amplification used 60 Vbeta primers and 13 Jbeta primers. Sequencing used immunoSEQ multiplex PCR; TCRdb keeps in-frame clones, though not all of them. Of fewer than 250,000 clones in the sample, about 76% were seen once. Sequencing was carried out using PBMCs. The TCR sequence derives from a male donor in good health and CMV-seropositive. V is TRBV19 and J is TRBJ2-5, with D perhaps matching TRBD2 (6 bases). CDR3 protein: CASSSTSPQETQYF. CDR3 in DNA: TGTGCCAGTAGTAGTACTAGCCCCCAAGAGACCCAGTACTTC.